These 30 T cell receptor beta chains were all obtained from the same sample, sequenced in a study of shared clonotypes between healthy human individuals. Generated by immunoSEQ multiplex PCR, the TCRdb table keeps only in-frame clones and is missing some. Of a few million clones in the sample, 90% to 96% are singletons; the top ten hold roughly 0.13%. Source material: naive CD4+ T cells sorted from blood. Subset specified: CD45RA+ positively selected. The receptors derive from a man aged 18 to 30 in good health.

The chain is built from TRBV10-3 and TRBJ2-2, with 9 positions matching TRBD1. CDR3 length equals 14 residues. The germline V gene encodes CDR1 ENHRY and CDR2 SYGVKD. The trim removed 9 bases at V and 4 bases at J, leaving 6 bases unmatched. CDR3 nucleotide sequence: TGTGCCATGGGAAAACAGGGGGCCACCGGGGAGCTGTTTTTT. Encoded protein: CAMGKQGATGELFF.

V and J are TRBV5-4 and TRBJ2-5; TRBD2 agrees at 8 bases. The germline CDR1 and CDR2 sequences are SGHNT and YYREEE (reference sequence). The V gene end was trimmed by 5 bases and the J gene end by 2 bases; junction bases not matched to a gene: 8. This CDR3 is built from 15 residues. CDR3 in amino acids: CASSPRLALQETQYF. CDR3 coding DNA: TGTGCCAGCAGTCCTCGACTAGCGCTACAAGAGACCCAGTACTTC.

As concerns this clone: Within the sample, other DNA sequences also encode this same CDR3. The chain recombines TRBV5-1 with TRBJ2-7; D is ambiguous. Germline V gene lookup returns CDR1 SGHRS and CDR2 YFSETQ. Trimming shortened V by 4 bases and J by 2 bases, and 10 bases separated the two germline ends. The CDR3 extends over 13 amino acids. This CDR3 is CASSLELTYEQYF. The CDR3 nucleotides read TGCGCCAGCAGCCTTGAACTTACCTACGAGCAGTACTTC.

V and J are TRBV10-3 and TRBJ1-3; 8 nucleotides align to TRBD1. From germline, CDR1 is ENHRY and CDR2 SYGVKD. The junction had 7 bases not matched to a gene; V was cut back by 7 bases and J by 2 bases. The CDR3 extends over 15 amino acids. The CDR3 spells CAITQTGAAGNTIYF. CDR3 nucleotides: TGTGCCATCACTCAGACAGGGGCCGCTGGAAACACCATATATTTT.

This clone has a single count. This chain links TRBV7-9 with TRBJ2-7, with D maybe TRBD1 (6 bases). Looked up from germline, CDR1 is SEHNR and CDR2 is FQNEAQ (reference sequence). The CDR3 is 9 residues long. CDR3 DNA sequence: TGTGGACAGGACTACGAGCAGTACTTC. Its protein is CGQDYEQYF.

The rearrangement joins TRBV27 to TRBJ1-4, with TRBD1 matching 7 bases. V was pared by 7 bases and J by 4 bases, with 6 bases of the junction left unmatched. CDR3 size: 14 residues. The V gene's germline CDR1 is MNHEY and CDR2 SMNVEV (reference sequence). The CDR3, as DNA: TGTGCCAGCAAGCTACAGGGGCTTAATGAAAAACTGTTTTTT. Amino acids: CASKLQGLNEKLFF.

The chain joins TRBV29-1 to TRBJ2-3; a possible D gene is TRBD1 (5 bases). CDR3 length: 15 amino acids. Germline V gene sequence: CDR1 SQVTM, CDR2 ANQGSEA. Trimming stripped 4 bases from V and 0 bases from J, with 14 bases between. The CDR3 bases are TGCAGCGTTGTTGGCAGGGCCGAAAGCACAGATACGCAGTATTTT. Protein: CSVVGRAESTDTQYF.

The genes are TRBV6-1 and TRBJ2-7; maybe TRBD1 (6 bases). V was shortened by 0 bases and J by 3 bases, with 9 bases between the two germline ends. Germline V lookup: CDR1 MNHNS, CDR2 SASEGT. The CDR3 is made up of 14 amino acids. CDR3 loop: CASSEALGGYEQYF. Here the CDR3 DNA reads TGTGCCAGCAGTGAAGCCTTAGGGGGCTACGAGCAGTACTTC.

This CDR3 is CASSLYGGNYGYTF. CDR3 in DNA: TGTGCCAGCAGCTTATATGGGGGCAACTATGGCTACACCTTC. This chain uses TRBV7-2 with TRBJ1-2, with D maybe TRBD1 (6 bases). The length of the CDR3 is 14 residues. Germline V gene data show CDR1 as SGHTA and CDR2 as FQGNSA. V was shortened by 2 bases and J by 2 bases, with 9 bases between the two germline ends.

This clone was recorded only once. J is TRBJ1-6 and V is TRBV19, with 7 bases aligning to TRBD1. The germline V gene encodes CDR1 LNHDA and CDR2 SQIVND (reference sequence). This CDR3 is built from 15 residues. Trimming cost V 3 bases and J 5 bases; bases outside gene matches: 4. In DNA, the CDR3 is TGTGCCAGTAGTATCGGAGGGGGCAATAATTCACCCCTCCACTTT. Its translation: CASSIGGGNNSPLHF.

The chain has TRBV10-3 and TRBJ2-2, with 8 bases aligning to TRBD1. Trimming at V came to 7 bases and at J to 2 bases, leaving 6 bases not matched to a gene. Germline V gives CDR1 ENHRY, CDR2 SYGVKD. The CDR3 totals 15 residues. The CDR3 DNA reads as TGTGCCATCATCGGGGACAGGATTAACACCGGGGAGCTGTTTTTT. Its protein is CAIIGDRINTGELFF.

For this clone: Other DNA sequences within the sample encode an identical CDR3. This rearrangement joins TRBV5-1 to TRBJ1-1; D uncertain. Germline assignment: CDR1 SGHRS and CDR2 YFSETQ. V was trimmed by 3 bases and J by 0 bases, leaving 6 bases between them. The CDR3 runs 13 residues. CDR3 bases: TGCGCCAGCAGCTCCCAGATGAACACTGAAGCTTTCTTT. It translates to CASSSQMNTEAFF.

The chain joins TRBV5-1 to TRBJ2-5, with a tentative D call TRBD1 (5 bases). CDR3 size: 16 residues. Germline lookup yields CDR1 SGHRS and CDR2 YFSETQ. V lost 0 bases, J lost 5 bases, and 17 bases lay in between. The CDR3 sequence: CASSLVSRTPGETQYF. As DNA, the CDR3 is TGCGCCAGCAGCTTGGTTTCAAGAACCCCAGGGGAGACCCAGTACTTC.

The gene calls are TRBV5-1 and TRBJ2-2, with TRBD2 identical over 14 bases. CDR3 size: 18 residues. The trim removed 3 bases at V and 1 base at J, leaving 5 bases unmatched. Germline CDR1 is SGHRS and CDR2 is YFSETQ. This CDR3 reads CASSYRGLAGVNTGELFF. CDR3 DNA: TGCGCCAGCAGCTACCGGGGACTAGCGGGAGTGAACACCGGGGAGCTGTTTTTT.

The V gene is TRBV10-3, the J gene TRBJ2-7; D call uncertain. V lost 4 bases and J lost 3, with 16 bases in between. The CDR3 covers 15 residues. The V gene's germline CDR1 is ENHRY and CDR2 SYGVKD. The CDR3 nucleotides read TGTGCCATCAGTGGGGGATCGGACGGGTTCTACGAGCAGTACTTC. This gives the protein CAISGGSDGFYEQYF.

V gene TRBV9 combines with J gene TRBJ1-4; D is uncertain. The CDR3 runs 15 residues. Germline values: CDR1 SGDLS, CDR2 YYNGEE. Between the trimmed V and J ends, which lost 0 bases and 7 bases, there was a span of 13 bases. In DNA form, the CDR3 reads TGTGCCAGCAGCGTAGTTGGGAGTGTCGGTGAAAAACTGTTTTTT. It is translated as CASSVVGSVGEKLFF.

The chain has TRBV5-5 and TRBJ1-2, with a tentative D call TRBD1 (5 bases). The V gene lost 1 base and the J gene lost 6 bases, with 13 bases spanning the gap. This CDR3 is built from 14 residues. In germline, CDR1 is SGHKS, CDR2 YYEKEE (reference sequence). Written as DNA, the CDR3 is TGTGCCAGCAGCTTGTCATGGGGCGCGGATGGCTACACCTTC. Its translation is CASSLSWGADGYTF.

The chain joins TRBV5-1 to TRBJ2-7; D gene unclear. CDR3 length: 12 residues. V lost 1 base, J lost 5 bases, and 7 bases lay in between. Germline values: CDR1 SGHRS, CDR2 YFSETQ. The DNA of the CDR3 is TGCGCCAGCAGCTTGTTAACGGACGAGCAGTACTTC. It codes for CASSLLTDEQYF.

V gene TRBV19 combines with J gene TRBJ1-6, with TRBD1 identical over 8 bases. The V gene's germline CDR1 is LNHDA and CDR2 SQIVND (reference sequence). This CDR3 region has 16 residues. V shed 11 bases, J shed 9 bases, and the junction held 18 bases outside the gene matches. CDR3 sequence: CACTRGPSGGVSPLHF. CDR3 nucleotide sequence: TGTGCCTGCACCAGGGGGCCGAGCGGAGGGGTTTCACCCCTCCACTTT.

The chain combines TRBV18 with TRBJ2-2; D is perhaps TRBD1 or TRBD2 (5 bases each). Trimming pared 2 bases from V and 6 bases from J, leaving 10 bases between. Germline values: CDR1 KGHSH, CDR2 LQKENI. The CDR3 is 14 amino acids. Here the CDR3 reads CASSPGTQSGELFF. The CDR3 nucleotides read TGTGCCAGCTCACCAGGGACCCAATCCGGGGAGCTGTTTTTT.

The chain carries TRBV30 and TRBJ1-5; D possibly corresponds to TRBD1 (6 bases). CDR1 and CDR2 from the germline V gene are GTSNPN and SVGIG (reference sequence). The V gene lost 2 bases and the J gene lost 0 bases, with 11 bases spanning the gap. The CDR3 spans 15 residues. The DNA of the CDR3 is TGTGCCTGGAGTTCGGACAGCTATAGCAATCAGCCCCAGCATTTT. Translating gives CAWSSDSYSNQPQHF.

Concerning this clone: The same CDR3 also results from other DNA sequences found in this sample. The CDR3 coding sequence is TGTGCCAGCAGCGTAGGGGTGGGGAACACTGAAGCTTTCTTT. This sequence encodes CASSVGVGNTEAFF. The chain couples TRBV9 to TRBJ1-1; D gene unclear. Trimming left V 0 bases short and J 1 base short, with 7 bases between. The CDR3 contains 14 residues. CDR1 and CDR2 (germline): SGDLS, YYNGEE.

Note on this clone: This CDR3 is also generated by other DNA sequences in the sample. V usage is TRBV10-3 and J usage is TRBJ2-7; 7 bases line up with TRBD1. The J segment lost 4 bases and the V segment lost 6 bases, leaving 3 bases of the junction unmatched. This CDR3 region has 12 residues. Germline V gives CDR1 ENHRY, CDR2 SYGVKD. The DNA for the CDR3 is TGTGCCATCAGCGGGACAGTATACGAGCAGTACTTC. This codes for CAISGTVYEQYF.

The sample holds a few counts of this clone. The rearrangement links TRBV5-6 to TRBJ2-7; D might be TRBD1 (6 bases). This CDR3 is 13 amino acids long. Trimming cost V 3 bases and J 3 bases, with 10 bases left between them. The germline gives CDR1 SGHDT, CDR2 YYEEEE. The CDR3: CASSSGTIYEQYF. CDR3 DNA sequence: TGTGCCAGCAGCTCCGGGACAATCTACGAGCAGTACTTC.

The rearrangement joins TRBV5-8 to TRBJ2-7, with D unclear. The CDR3 has 13 residues. From germline, CDR1 is SGHTS and CDR2 YDEGEE. V was cut by 4 bases and J by 4 bases, with 12 bases left in between. CDR3 loop: CASSRSPQYEQYF. The CDR3 nucleotides are TGTGCCAGCAGCCGGTCGCCCCAATACGAGCAGTACTTC. The whole variable domain, filled in from reference TRBV5-8 and TRBJ2-7, reads EAGVTQSPTHLIKTRGQQATLRCSPISGHTSVYWYQQALGLGLQFLLWYDEGEERNRGNFPPRFSGRQFPNYSSELNVNALELEDSALYLCASSRSPQYEQYFGPGTRLTVT.

The rearrangement uses TRBV29-1 and TRBJ2-5; D call uncertain. CDR3 length equals 14 residues. Germline CDR1 and CDR2: SQVTM and ANQGSEA. V was cut by 3 bases and J by 5 bases, with 16 bases left in between. CDR3 sequence reads: CSVDGPIGPETQYF. Here the CDR3 DNA reads TGCAGCGTTGATGGGCCCATAGGTCCTGAGACCCAGTACTTC.

On this clone itself: Different DNA sequences within this sample yield the same CDR3. The rearrangement links TRBV5-1 to TRBJ2-3; 7 nucleotides align to TRBD1. Germline V gives CDR1 SGHRS, CDR2 YFSETQ. V dropped 2 bases and J dropped 5; count of bases not matched to a gene: 2. CDR3 length equals 13 residues. For the CDR3, the DNA is TGCGCCAGCAGCTTAACAGGGGTAGATACGCAGTATTTT. It specifies CASSLTGVDTQYF.

Of note for this clone: An end of the junction does not agree with germline; a read error may underlie this. The rearrangement joins TRBV7-7 to TRBJ2-7, with 8 bases that match TRBD2. The CDR3 is 18 residues long. The V gene's germline CDR1 is SSHAT and CDR2 FNYEAQ (reference sequence). CDR3 nucleotide sequence: TGTGCTAGCAGCTTAGCCCCGGGGGGGAAGGGCGAGAAGTACGAGCAGTACTTC. Its translation: CASSLAPGGKGEKYEQYF. The full variable domain, in which reference TRBV7-7 and TRBJ2-7 provide the parts outside the CDR3, is GAGVSQSPRYKVTKRGQDVTLRCDPISSHATLYWYQQALGQGPEFLTYFNYEAQPDKSGLPSDRFSAERPEGSISTLTIQRTEQRDSAMYRCASSLAPGGKGEKYEQYFGPGTRLTVT.

The V and J genes are TRBV28 and TRBJ2-5; either TRBD1 or TRBD2 may supply D (5 bases each). This CDR3 has 17 amino acids. Deletions cut 2 bases from V and 3 bases from J, with 19 bases between. Looked up from germline, CDR1 is MDHEN and CDR2 is SYDVKM. The CDR3 region has the DNA TGTGCCAGCAGTTTAAGGCCCATCCGGGGCTTTAAAGAGACCCAGTACTTC. Translating gives CASSLRPIRGFKETQYF.

The chain employs TRBV2 and TRBJ1-4; D call uncertain. CDR3 size: 14 residues. Germline V CDR1 and CDR2: SNHLY, FYNNEI. Trimming pared 1 base from V and 8 bases from J, leaving 11 bases between. This chain's CDR3 is CASSEVLPGEKLFF. DNA of the CDR3: TGTGCCAGCAGTGAAGTATTGCCAGGAGAAAAACTGTTTTTT. Together with reference TRBV2 and TRBJ1-4, the CDR3 gives the full variable domain: EPEVTQTPSHQVTQMGQEVILRCVPISNHLYFYWYRQILGQKVEFLVSFYNNEISEKSEIFDDQFSVERPDGSNFTLKIRSTKLEDSAMYFCASSEVLPGEKLFFGSGTQLSVL.